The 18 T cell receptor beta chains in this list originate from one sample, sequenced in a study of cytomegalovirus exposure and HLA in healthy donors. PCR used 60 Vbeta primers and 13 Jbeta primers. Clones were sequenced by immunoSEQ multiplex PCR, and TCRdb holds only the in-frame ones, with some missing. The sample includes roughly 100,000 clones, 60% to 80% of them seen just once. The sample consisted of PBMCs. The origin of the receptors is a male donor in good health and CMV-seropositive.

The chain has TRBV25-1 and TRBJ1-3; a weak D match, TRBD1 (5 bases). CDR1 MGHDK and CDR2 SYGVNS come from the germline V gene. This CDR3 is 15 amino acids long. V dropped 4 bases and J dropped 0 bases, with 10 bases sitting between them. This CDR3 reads CASSGDSLSGNTIYF. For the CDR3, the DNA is TGTGCCAGCAGTGGAGACAGTCTCTCTGGAAACACCATATATTTT.

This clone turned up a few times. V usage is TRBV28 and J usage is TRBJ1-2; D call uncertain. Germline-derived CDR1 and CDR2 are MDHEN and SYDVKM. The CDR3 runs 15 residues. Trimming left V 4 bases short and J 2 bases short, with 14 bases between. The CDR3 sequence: CASSSPGMANYGYTF. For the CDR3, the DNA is TGTGCCAGCAGTTCACCTGGCATGGCAAACTATGGCTACACCTTC.

This CDR3 reads CASSLLADTVYEQYF. CDR3 in DNA: TGTGCCAGCAGCTTACTAGCGGATACAGTCTACGAGCAGTACTTC. The rearrangement links TRBV11-3 to TRBJ2-7, with 7 bases that match TRBD2. The V and J ends lost 2 bases and 3 bases, in that order; junction bases with no gene match: 7. The CDR3 consists of 15 residues. CDR1 and CDR2 (germline): SGHNT, YENEEA.

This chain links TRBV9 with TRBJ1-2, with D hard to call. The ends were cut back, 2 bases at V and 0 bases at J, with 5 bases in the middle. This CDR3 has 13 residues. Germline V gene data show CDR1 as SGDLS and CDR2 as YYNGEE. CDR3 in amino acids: CASSVGTNYGYTF. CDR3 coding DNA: TGTGCCAGCAGCGTCGGGACTAACTATGGCTACACCTTC. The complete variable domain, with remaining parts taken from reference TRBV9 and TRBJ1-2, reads DSGVTQTPKHLITATGQRVTLRCSPRSGDLSVYWYQQSLDQGLQFLIQYYNGEERAKGNILERFSAQQFPDLHSELNLSSLELGDSALYFCASSVGTNYGYTFGSGTRLTVV.

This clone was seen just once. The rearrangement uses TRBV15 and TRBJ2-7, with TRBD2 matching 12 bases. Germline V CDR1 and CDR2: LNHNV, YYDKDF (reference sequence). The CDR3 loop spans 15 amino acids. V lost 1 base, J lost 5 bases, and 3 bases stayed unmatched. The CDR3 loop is CATSRGLAGGNEQYF. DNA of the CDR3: TGTGCCACCAGCAGAGGCCTAGCGGGAGGGAACGAGCAGTACTTC.

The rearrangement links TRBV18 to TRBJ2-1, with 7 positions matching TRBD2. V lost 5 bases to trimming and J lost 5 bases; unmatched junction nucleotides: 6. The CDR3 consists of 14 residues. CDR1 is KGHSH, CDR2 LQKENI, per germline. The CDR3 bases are TGTGCCAGCTCAACAGCGGGATCACACAATGAGCAGTTCTTC. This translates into CASSTAGSHNEQFF. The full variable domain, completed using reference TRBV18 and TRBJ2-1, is NAGVMQNPRHLVRRRGQEARLRCSPMKGHSHVYWYRQLPEEGLKFMVYLQKENIIDESGMPKERFSAEFPKEGPSILRIQQVVRGDSAAYFCASSTAGSHNEQFFGPGTRLTVL.

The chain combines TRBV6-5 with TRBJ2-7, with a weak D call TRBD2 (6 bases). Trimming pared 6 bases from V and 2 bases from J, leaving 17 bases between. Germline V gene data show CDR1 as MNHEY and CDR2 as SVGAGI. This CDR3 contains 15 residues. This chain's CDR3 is CASSVVLAAPYEQYF. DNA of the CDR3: TGTGCCAGCAGCGTCGTCTTAGCGGCCCCCTACGAGCAGTACTTC.

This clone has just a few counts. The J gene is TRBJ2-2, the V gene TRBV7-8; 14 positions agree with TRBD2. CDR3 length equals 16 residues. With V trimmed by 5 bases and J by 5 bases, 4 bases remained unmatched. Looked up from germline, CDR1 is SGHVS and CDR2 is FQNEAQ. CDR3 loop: CASSHGTSGGTGELFF. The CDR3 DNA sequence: TGTGCCAGCAGCCACGGGACTAGCGGGGGTACCGGGGAGCTGTTTTTT. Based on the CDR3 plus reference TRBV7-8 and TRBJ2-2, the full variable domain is GAGVSQSPRYKVAKRGQDVALRCDPISGHVSLFWYQQALGQGPEFLTYFQNEAQLDKSGLPSDRFFAERPEGSVSTLKIQRTQQEDSAVYLCASSHGTSGGTGELFFGEGSRLTVL.

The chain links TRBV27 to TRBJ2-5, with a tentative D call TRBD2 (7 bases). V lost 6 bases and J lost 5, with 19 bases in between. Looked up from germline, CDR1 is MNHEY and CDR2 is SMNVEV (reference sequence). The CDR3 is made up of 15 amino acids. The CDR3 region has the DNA TGTGCCAGCAGGGGGGGAGGGGGAGTCGGGGAGACCCAGTACTTC. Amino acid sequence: CASRGGGGVGETQYF.

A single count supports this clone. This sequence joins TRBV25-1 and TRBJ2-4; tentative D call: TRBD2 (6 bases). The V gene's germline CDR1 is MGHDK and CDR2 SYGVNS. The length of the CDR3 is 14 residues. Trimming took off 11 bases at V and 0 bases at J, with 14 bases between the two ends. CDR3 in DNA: TGTGCCCGCTCGTGGGGACTAGCCAAAAACATTCAGTACTTC. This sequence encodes CARSWGLAKNIQYF.

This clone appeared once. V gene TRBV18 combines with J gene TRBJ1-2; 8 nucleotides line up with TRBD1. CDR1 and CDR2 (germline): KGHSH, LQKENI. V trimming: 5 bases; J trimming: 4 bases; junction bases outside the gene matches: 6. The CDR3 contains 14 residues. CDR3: CASSTTGEGYGYTF. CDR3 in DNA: TGTGCCAGCTCAACGACAGGGGAGGGCTATGGCTACACCTTC.

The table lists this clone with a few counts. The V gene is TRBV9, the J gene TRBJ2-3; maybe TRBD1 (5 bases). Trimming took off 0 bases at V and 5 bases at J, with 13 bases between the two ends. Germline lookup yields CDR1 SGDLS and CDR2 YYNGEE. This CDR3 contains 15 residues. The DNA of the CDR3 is TGTGCCAGCAGCGTAGCAGGGTTGGATGGAGATACGCAGTATTTT. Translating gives CASSVAGLDGDTQYF.

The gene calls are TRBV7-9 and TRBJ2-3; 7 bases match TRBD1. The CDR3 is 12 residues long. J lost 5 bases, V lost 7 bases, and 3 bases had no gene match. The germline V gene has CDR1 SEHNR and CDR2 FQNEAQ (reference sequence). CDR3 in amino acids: CASTNRGDTQYF. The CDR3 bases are TGTGCCAGCACCAACAGGGGAGATACGCAGTATTTT.

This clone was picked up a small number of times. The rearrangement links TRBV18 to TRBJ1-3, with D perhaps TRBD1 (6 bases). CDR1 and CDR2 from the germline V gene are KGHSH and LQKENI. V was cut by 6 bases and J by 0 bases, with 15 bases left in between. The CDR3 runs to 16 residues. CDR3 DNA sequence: TGTGCCAGCTCTCCCACCGGGACAAGCTCTGGAAACACCATATATTTT. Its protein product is CASSPTGTSSGNTIYF. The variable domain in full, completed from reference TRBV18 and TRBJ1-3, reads NAGVMQNPRHLVRRRGQEARLRCSPMKGHSHVYWYRQLPEEGLKFMVYLQKENIIDESGMPKERFSAEFPKEGPSILRIQQVVRGDSAAYFCASSPTGTSSGNTIYFGEGSWLTVV.

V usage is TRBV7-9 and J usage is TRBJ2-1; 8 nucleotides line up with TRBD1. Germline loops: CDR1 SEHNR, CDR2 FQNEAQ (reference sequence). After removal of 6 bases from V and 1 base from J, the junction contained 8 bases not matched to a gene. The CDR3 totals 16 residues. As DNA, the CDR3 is TGTGCCAGCAGTGGGTTCAGGGGGCGATCCTACAATGAGCAGTTCTTC. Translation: CASSGFRGRSYNEQFF.

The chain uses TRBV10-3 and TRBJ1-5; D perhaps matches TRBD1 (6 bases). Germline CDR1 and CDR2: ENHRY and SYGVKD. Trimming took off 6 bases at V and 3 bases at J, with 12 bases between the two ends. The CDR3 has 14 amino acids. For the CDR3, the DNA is TGTGCCATCAGGGGGGACACTGACAATCAGCCCCAGCATTTT. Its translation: CAIRGDTDNQPQHF.

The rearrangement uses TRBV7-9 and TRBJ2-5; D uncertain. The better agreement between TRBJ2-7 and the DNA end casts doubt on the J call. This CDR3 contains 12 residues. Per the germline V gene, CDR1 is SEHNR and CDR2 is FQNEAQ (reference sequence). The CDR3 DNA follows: TGTGCCAGCAGCTTACGAGGCTCCGAGCAGTACTTC. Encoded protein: CASSLRGSEQYF.

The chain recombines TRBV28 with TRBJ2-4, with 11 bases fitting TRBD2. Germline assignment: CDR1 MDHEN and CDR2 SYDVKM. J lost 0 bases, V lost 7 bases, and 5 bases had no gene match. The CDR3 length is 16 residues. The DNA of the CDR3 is TGTGCCAGCACCAGGACTAGCGGGCTAGCCAAAAACATTCAGTACTTC. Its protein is CASTRTSGLAKNIQYF. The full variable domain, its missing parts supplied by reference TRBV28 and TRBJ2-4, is DVKVTQSSRYLVKRTGEKVFLECVQDMDHENMFWYRQDPGLGLRLIYFSYDVKMKEKGDIPEGYSVSREKKERFSLILESASTNQTSMYLCASTRTSGLAKNIQYFGAGTRLSVL.